The clone carrying this T cell receptor (beta chain) was seen at least ten times. Its antigen is unidentified. V was cut by 5 bases and J by 6 bases, with 12 bases left in between. Germline CDR1 SGHDT, CDR2 YYEEEE. The CDR3 is 12 residues long. TCRdb itself ran the 5' RACE reads through MiXCR, one entry per CDR3 protein. The table shows about 30,000 distinct CDR3 sequences, with roughly 6.6% occurring only once. This specimen comes from a study of early T cells in non-severe SARS-CoV-2 infection. Whole-study results and caveats: Matches to VDJdb favored anti-spike CD8 responses and missed private and CD4 specificities.

The source of this sequence is an adult who was a healthcare worker with PCR-confirmed SARS-CoV-2 infection or an uninfected control (not recorded which). The sample consisted of whole blood. The chain combines TRBV5-6 with TRBJ2-7; D unclear. The CDR3 is CASSQLRAEQYF. DNA of the CDR3: TGTGCCAGCAGTCAGCTCCGGGCCGAGCAGTACTTC.